These 6 T cell receptor beta chains came from one sample sequenced in a study of blood T cell repertoires in COVID-19. The repertoire was sequenced with immunoSEQ multiplex PCR; TCRdb's copy has only in-frame clones and lacks some. The data contain approximately 30,000 clones, approximately 86% of them singletons. Material for sequencing was peripheral blood. The source is a woman older than 75 with active or convalescent COVID-19.

This chain joins TRBV2 and TRBJ2-4; D remains ambiguous. The length of the CDR3 is 14 residues. V was shortened by 4 bases and J by 4 bases, with 11 bases between the two germline ends. Germline values: CDR1 SNHLY, CDR2 FYNNEI. The CDR3 reads CASSGLPTKNIQYF. The CDR3 coding sequence is TGTGCCAGCAGTGGCCTACCAACTAAAAACATTCAGTACTTC.

This clone appeared a few times. The chain has TRBV18 and TRBJ1-1; 8 positions agree with TRBD1. The CDR3 runs 13 residues. From germline, CDR1 is KGHSH and CDR2 LQKENI. Trimming at V came to 3 bases and at J to 6 bases, leaving 3 bases not matched to a gene. The CDR3 nucleotides read TGTGCCAGCTCACCGGACAGGGAGGCTGAAGCTTTCTTT. This gives the protein CASSPDREAEAFF.

The V call is TRBV14, the J call TRBJ1-4; possibly TRBD1 for D (6 bases). The CDR3 totals 14 residues. Germline V gene sequence: CDR1 SGHDN, CDR2 FVKESK. Trimming took 6 bases from V and 10 from J, leaving 18 bases between them. In DNA form, the CDR3 reads TGTGCCAGCAGTTCCCCGGGACACGGAGGAAAACTGTTTTTT. This encodes CASSSPGHGGKLFF.

The chain recombines TRBV5-8 with TRBJ2-6; D uncertain. V gave up 0 bases and J gave up 1 base, with 11 bases separating them. The germline V gene encodes CDR1 SGHTS and CDR2 YDEGEE. The CDR3 length is 17 residues. CDR3 in amino acids: CASSLGQKPSGANVLTF. In DNA form, the CDR3 reads TGTGCCAGCAGCTTGGGCCAAAAGCCATCTGGGGCCAACGTCCTGACTTTC.

This clone was seen only once. The gene calls are TRBV7-9 and TRBJ2-7; 10 bases are shared with TRBD2. The CDR3 runs to 16 residues. The junction had 11 bases not matched to a gene; V was cut back by 5 bases and J by 4 bases. Germline CDR1 reads SEHNR; CDR2 reads FQNEAQ (reference sequence). CDR3 in DNA: TGTGCCAGCAGCGCCTCTAGCGGGGGCCCTACTTACGAGCAGTACTTC. Its protein is CASSASSGGPTYEQYF. Full variable domain (remainder filled in from reference TRBV7-9 and TRBJ2-7): DTGVSQNPRHKITKRGQNVTFRCDPISEHNRLYWYRQTLGQGPEFLTYFQNEAQLEKSRLLSDRFSAERPKGSFSTLEIQRTEQGDSAMYLCASSASSGGPTYEQYFGPGTRLTVT.

The J gene is TRBJ2-3, the V gene TRBV6-2 or TRBV6-3, with TRBD2 matching over 9 bases. Losses at the gene ends were 0 bases for V and 5 bases for J; bases not matched to a gene: 6. This CDR3 comprises 16 residues. The germline V gene encodes CDR1 MNHEY and CDR2 SVGEGT. CDR3 bases: TGTGCCAGCAGTTACTCGATGGCGGGGGGGGGAGATACGCAGTATTTT. Translating gives CASSYSMAGGGDTQYF.